This record covers a single T cell receptor (beta chain). The germline gives CDR1 MDHEN, CDR2 SYDVKM. V was trimmed by 7 bases and J by 5 bases, leaving 11 bases between them. The CDR3 has 12 amino acids. The data originate from a study of T cell responses to AZD1222 COVID-19 vaccine. Pooling was applied to second doses at about 4 or about 12 weeks. The data were produced by immunoSEQ multiplex PCR, yet TCRdb's version contains in-frame clones alone and is incomplete. This table holds roughly 150,000 clones, about 90% found once. Sample: peripheral blood, taken 28 days after the second AZD1222 dose. The source is an adult who received the AZD1222 COVID-19 vaccine. This chain connects TRBV28 to TRBJ1-2; D ambiguous. The CDR3 loop is CASTSRAYGYTF. CDR3 coding DNA: TGTGCCAGCACCTCTAGGGCGTATGGCTACACCTTC.